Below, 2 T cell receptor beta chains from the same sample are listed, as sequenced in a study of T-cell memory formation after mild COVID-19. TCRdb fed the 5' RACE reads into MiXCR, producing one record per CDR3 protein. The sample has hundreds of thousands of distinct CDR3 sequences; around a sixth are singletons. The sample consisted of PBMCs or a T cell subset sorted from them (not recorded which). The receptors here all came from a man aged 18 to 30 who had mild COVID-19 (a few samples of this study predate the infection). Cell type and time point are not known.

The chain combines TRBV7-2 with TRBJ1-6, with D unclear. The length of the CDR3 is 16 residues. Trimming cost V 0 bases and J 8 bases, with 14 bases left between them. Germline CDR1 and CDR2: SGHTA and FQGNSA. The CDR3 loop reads CASSLADGRGYSPLHF. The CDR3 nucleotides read TGTGCCAGCAGCTTAGCGGACGGCCGAGGCTATTCACCCCTCCACTTT.

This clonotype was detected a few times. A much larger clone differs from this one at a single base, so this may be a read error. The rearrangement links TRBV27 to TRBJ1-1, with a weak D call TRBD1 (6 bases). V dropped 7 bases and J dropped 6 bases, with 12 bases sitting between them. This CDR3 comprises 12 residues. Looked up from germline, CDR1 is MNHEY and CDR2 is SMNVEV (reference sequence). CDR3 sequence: CASIGRGPEAFF. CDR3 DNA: TGTGCCAGCATAGGTCGGGGGCCTGAAGCTTTCTTT.